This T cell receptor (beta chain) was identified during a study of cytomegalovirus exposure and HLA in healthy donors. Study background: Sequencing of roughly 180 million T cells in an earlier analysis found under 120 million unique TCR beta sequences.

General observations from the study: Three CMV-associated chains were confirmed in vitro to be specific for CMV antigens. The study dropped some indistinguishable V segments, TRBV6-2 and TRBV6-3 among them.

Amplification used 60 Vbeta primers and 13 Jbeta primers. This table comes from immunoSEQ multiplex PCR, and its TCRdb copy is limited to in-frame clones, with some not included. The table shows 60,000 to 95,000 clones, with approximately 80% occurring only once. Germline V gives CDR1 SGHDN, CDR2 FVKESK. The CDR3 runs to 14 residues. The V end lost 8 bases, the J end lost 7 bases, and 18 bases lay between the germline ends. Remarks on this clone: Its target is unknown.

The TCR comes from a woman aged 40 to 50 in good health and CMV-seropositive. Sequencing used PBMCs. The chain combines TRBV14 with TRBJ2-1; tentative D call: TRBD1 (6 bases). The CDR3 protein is CASSHQWTDNEQFF. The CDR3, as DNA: TGTGCCAGCTCCCACCAGTGGACAGATAATGAGCAGTTCTTC.